What follows is one TCR beta chain and its context. Its antigen is unidentified. CDR3 length: 17 residues. V shed 7 bases and J 6 bases; nucleotides not matched to a gene: 17. The method was immunoSEQ multiplex PCR; TCRdb's version includes in-frame clones alone and lacks a portion of them. Of 30,000 to 45,000 clones in the sample, 88% are singletons; the top ten hold about 13%. The data derive from a study of OX40 agonist ivuxolimab in advanced cancers. Study-level information: Intravenous ivuxolimab was administered to patients every 2 weeks at 0.01 to 10 mg/kg. General study findings and limits: A proportion of nonresponders additionally exhibited low normalized T-cell clonal expansion.

This clonotype was obtained from an adult with an advanced solid tumor such as melanoma, head and neck, liver or kidney cancer. The genes are TRBV23-1 and TRBJ1-4; 7 positions match TRBD1. TRBV23-1 is annotated as an ORF whose role is uncertain. The sample here was CD4+ or CD8+ T cells sorted from blood, taken in a trial of the OX40 agonist ivuxolimab. The CDR3 sequence: CASTPRQGNLRDEKLFF. The CDR3 DNA is TGCGCCAGCACCCCCCGACAGGGTAACCTCAGGGATGAAAAACTGTTTTTT.